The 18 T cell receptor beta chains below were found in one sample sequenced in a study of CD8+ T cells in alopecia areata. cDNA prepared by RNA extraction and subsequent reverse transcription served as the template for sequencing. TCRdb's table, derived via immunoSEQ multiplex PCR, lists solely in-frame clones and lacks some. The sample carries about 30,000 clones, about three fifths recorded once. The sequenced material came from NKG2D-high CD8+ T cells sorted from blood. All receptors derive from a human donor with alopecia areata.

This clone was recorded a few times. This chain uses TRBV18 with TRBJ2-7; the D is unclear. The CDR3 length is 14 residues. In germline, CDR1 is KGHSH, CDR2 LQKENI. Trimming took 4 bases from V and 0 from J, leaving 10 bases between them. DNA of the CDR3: TGTGCCAGCTCACTCCAGCGAAGCTCCTACGAGCAGTACTTC. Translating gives CASSLQRSSYEQYF.

CDR3 region: CASSQDRSGDIQYF. The DNA of the CDR3 is TGCGCCAGCAGCCAAGATCGATCCGGGGACATTCAGTACTTC. The chain couples TRBV5-1 to TRBJ2-4; the D gene is possibly TRBD2 (5 bases). The V gene lost 4 bases and the J gene lost 8 bases, with 16 bases spanning the gap. Germline V CDR1 and CDR2: SGHRS, YFSETQ. CDR3 size: 14 residues.

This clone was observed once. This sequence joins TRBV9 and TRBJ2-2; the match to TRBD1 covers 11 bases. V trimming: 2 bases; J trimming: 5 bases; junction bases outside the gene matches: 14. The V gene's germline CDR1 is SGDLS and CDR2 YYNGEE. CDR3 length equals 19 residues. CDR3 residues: CASSVAREGTGGRTGELFF. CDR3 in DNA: TGTGCCAGCAGCGTGGCCAGGGAGGGGACAGGGGGTCGAACCGGGGAGCTGTTTTTT.

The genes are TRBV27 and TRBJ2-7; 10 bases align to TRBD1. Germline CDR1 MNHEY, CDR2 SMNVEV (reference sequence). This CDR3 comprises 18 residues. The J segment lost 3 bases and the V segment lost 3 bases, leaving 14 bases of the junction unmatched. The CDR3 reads CASSFGGPGTGVVYEQYF. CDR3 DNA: TGTGCCAGCAGTTTTGGGGGACCCGGGACAGGGGTCGTCTACGAGCAGTACTTC.

The CDR3 DNA reads as TGCGCCAGCAGCCAAGGAGAGGTCTCTGGGGCCAACGTCCTGACTTTC. This gives the protein CASSQGEVSGANVLTF. This chain connects TRBV4-3 to TRBJ2-6, with D hard to call. Deletions cut 1 base from V and 0 bases from J, with 7 bases between. The CDR3 loop spans 16 amino acids. Germline CDR1 is LGHNA and CDR2 is YSLEER.

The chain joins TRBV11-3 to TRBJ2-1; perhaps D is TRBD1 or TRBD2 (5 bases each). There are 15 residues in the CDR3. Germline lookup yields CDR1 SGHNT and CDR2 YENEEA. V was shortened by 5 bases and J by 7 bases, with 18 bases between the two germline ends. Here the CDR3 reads CASSPRDRWSNEQFF. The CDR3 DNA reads TGTGCCAGCAGCCCACGGGACCGGTGGTCAAATGAGCAGTTCTTC.

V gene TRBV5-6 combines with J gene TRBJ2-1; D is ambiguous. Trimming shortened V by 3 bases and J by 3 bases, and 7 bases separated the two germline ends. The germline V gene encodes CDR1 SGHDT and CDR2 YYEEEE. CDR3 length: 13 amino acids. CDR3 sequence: CASSSDNYNEQFF. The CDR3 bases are TGTGCCAGCAGCTCTGACAACTACAATGAGCAGTTCTTC.

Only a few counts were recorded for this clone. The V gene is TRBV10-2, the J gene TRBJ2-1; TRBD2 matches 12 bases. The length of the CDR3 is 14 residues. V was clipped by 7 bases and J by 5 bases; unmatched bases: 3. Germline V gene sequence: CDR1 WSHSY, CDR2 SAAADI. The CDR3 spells CASTGLAGNNEQFF. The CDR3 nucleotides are TGCGCCAGCACCGGACTAGCGGGAAACAATGAGCAGTTCTTC.

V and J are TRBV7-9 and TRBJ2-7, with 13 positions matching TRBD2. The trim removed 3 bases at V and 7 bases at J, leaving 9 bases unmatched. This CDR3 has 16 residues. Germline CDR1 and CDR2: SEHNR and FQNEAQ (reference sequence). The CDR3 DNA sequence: TGTGCCAGCAGCTTCCCGGGACTAGCGGGATCTTGGGAGCAGTACTTC. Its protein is CASSFPGLAGSWEQYF.

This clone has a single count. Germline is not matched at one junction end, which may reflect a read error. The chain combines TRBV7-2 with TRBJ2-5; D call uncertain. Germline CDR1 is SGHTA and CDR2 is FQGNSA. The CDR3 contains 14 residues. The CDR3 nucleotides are TGTGCCAGCAGCTTAGACGGATTCCAAGGGACCCAGTACTTC. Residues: CASSLDGFQGTQYF.

The CDR3, as DNA: TGTGCCAGTAGTATAGGGTCCACTTATGATTATGGCTACACCTTC. It is translated as CASSIGSTYDYGYTF. The chain is built from TRBV19 and TRBJ1-2; no definite D call. Trimming pared 1 base from V and 5 bases from J, leaving 14 bases between. CDR1 and CDR2 from the germline V gene are LNHDA and SQIVND (reference sequence). The CDR3 contains 15 residues. Based on the CDR3 plus reference TRBV19 and TRBJ1-2, the full variable domain is DGGITQSPKYLFRKEGQNVTLSCEQNLNHDAMYWYRQDPGQGLRLIYYSQIVNDFQKGDIAEGYSVSREKKESFPLTVTSAQKNPTAFYLCASSIGSTYDYGYTFGSGTRLTVV.

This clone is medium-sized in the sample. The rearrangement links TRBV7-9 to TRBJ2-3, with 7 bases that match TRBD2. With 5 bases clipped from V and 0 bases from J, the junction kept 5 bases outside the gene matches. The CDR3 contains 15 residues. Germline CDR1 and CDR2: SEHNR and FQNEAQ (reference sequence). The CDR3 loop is CASSPLGGSTDTQYF. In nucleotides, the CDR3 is TGTGCCAGCAGCCCCTTGGGGGGGAGCACAGATACGCAGTATTTT.

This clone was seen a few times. CDR3 bases: TGTGCCAGCAGCTTGGGTTCGGTGGGCTGGAGTTACGAGCAGTACTTC. It is translated as CASSLGSVGWSYEQYF. The V gene is TRBV5-6, the J gene TRBJ2-7; D uncertain. The germline V and J ends were trimmed by 0 bases and 4 bases, with 17 bases remaining between them. The CDR3 totals 16 residues. CDR1 is SGHDT and CDR2 is YYEEEE in the germline V gene.

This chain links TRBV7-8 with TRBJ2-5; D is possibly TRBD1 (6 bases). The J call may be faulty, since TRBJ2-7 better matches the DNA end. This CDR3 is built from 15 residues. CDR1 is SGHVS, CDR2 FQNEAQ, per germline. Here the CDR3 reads CASSPKTGAPYEQYF. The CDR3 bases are TGTGCCAGCAGCCCAAAGACAGGTGCCCCCTACGAGCAGTACTTC.

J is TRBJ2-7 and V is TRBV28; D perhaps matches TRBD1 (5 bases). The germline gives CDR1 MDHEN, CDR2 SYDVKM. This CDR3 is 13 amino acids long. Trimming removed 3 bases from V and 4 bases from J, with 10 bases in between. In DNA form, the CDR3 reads TGTGCCAGCAGTTTCCAACAGGAATACGAGCAGTACTTC. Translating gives CASSFQQEYEQYF.

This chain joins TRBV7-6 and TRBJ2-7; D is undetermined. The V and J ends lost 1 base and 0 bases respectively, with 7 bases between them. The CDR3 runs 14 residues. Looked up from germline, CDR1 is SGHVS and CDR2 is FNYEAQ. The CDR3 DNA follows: TGTGCCAGCAGCTTAGGGATCTACTCCTACGAGCAGTACTTC. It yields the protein CASSLGIYSYEQYF.

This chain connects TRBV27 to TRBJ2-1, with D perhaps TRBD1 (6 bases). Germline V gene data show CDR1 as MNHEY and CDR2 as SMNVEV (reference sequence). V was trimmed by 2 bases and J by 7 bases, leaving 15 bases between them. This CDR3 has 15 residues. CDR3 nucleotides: TGTGCCAGCAGTTTAGTCGGGCAGGGGCTTAATGAGCAGTTCTTC. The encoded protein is CASSLVGQGLNEQFF.

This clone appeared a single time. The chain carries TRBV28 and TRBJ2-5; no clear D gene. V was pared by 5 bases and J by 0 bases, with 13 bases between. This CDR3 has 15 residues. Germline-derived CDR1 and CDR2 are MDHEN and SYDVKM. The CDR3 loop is CASSQQNVYQETQYF. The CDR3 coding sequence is TGTGCCAGCAGTCAACAGAATGTGTACCAAGAGACCCAGTACTTC.